The 22 T cell receptor beta chains listed next were all sequenced from one sample in a study of T cell changes during pregnancy in multiple sclerosis. Some clones are missing from TCRdb's copy, which holds only in-frame ones; the method was immunoSEQ multiplex PCR. Here the sample spans tens of thousands of clones, around 94% being singletons. This specimen was CD8+ T cells from peripheral blood mononuclear cells, taken in the third trimester of pregnancy. All receptors come from a female donor with multiple sclerosis, enrolled in a pregnancy study.

The CDR3 loop reads CASSSLGLAGGLQTDTQYF. CDR3 DNA: TGTGCCAGCAGCTCTTTGGGACTAGCGGGGGGGCTTCAGACGGATACGCAGTATTTT. The chain has TRBV9 and TRBJ2-3, with 16 bases that match TRBD2. The CDR3 length is 19 residues. The V segment lost 4 bases and the J segment 6 bases; nucleotides outside the gene matches: 14. Germline loops: CDR1 SGDLS, CDR2 YYNGEE.

The CDR3 loop reads CASSGTGSGNQPQHF. CDR3 sequence (DNA): TGTGCCAGCAGTGGTACAGGGTCGGGAAATCAGCCCCAGCATTTT. The chain is built from TRBV27 and TRBJ1-5, with D possibly TRBD1 on 6 matching bases. The germline V gene encodes CDR1 MNHEY and CDR2 SMNVEV (reference sequence). The V gene lost 5 bases and the J gene lost 4 bases, with 15 bases spanning the gap. The CDR3 is made up of 15 amino acids.

This rearrangement joins TRBV5-6 to TRBJ2-5; no clear D. The CDR3 covers 13 residues. Germline V gene lookup returns CDR1 SGHDT and CDR2 YYEEEE. Trimming pared 4 bases from V and 2 bases from J, leaving 9 bases between. CDR3: CASSLPRQETQYF. The CDR3 region has the DNA TGTGCCAGCAGCCTACCGAGGCAAGAGACCCAGTACTTC. Together with reference TRBV5-6 and TRBJ2-5, the CDR3 gives the full variable domain: DAGVTQSPTHLIKTRGQQVTLRCSPKSGHDTVSWYQQALGQGPQFIFQYYEEEERQRGNFPDRFSGHQFPNYSSELNVNALLLGDSALYLCASSLPRQETQYFGPGTRLLVL.

The genes are TRBV10-2 and TRBJ1-2, with D perhaps TRBD1 (5 bases). CDR1 is WSHSY, CDR2 SAAADI, per germline. Trimming removed 0 bases at V and 4 bases at J, with 15 bases between. This CDR3 has 16 residues. In DNA form, the CDR3 reads TGCGCCAGCAGTGAGTCTTGGCAGGGAGGAAGCTATGGCTACACCTTC. This gives the protein CASSESWQGGSYGYTF.

V usage is TRBV6-1 and J usage is TRBJ2-7, with 8 bases identical to TRBD1. Trimming at V came to 4 bases and at J to 6 bases, leaving 8 bases not matched to a gene. The germline V gene encodes CDR1 MNHNS and CDR2 SASEGT. The CDR3 loop spans 14 amino acids. The CDR3 reads CASSGTGSMFEQYF. For the CDR3, the DNA is TGTGCCAGCAGTGGGACAGGGAGTATGTTCGAGCAGTACTTC.

The rearrangement links TRBV27 to TRBJ1-2; D is possibly TRBD1 (5 bases). The V end lost 0 bases, the J end lost 2 bases, and 13 bases lay between the germline ends. The V gene's germline CDR1 is MNHEY and CDR2 SMNVEV (reference sequence). The CDR3 has 16 residues. The CDR3 nucleotides read TGTGCCAGCAGTTTATCACCCCAGGGCCCGAACTATGGCTACACCTTC. As protein: CASSLSPQGPNYGYTF.

J is TRBJ2-3 and V is TRBV5-4, with 8 positions matching TRBD2. Germline V gene lookup returns CDR1 SGHNT and CDR2 YYREEE (reference sequence). The V segment lost 6 bases and the J segment 3 bases; nucleotides outside the gene matches: 9. The CDR3 loop spans 15 amino acids. CDR3 in DNA: TGTGCCAGCAAAGGGCAGGGACTAGGAACAGATACGCAGTATTTT. Its translation is CASKGQGLGTDTQYF.

The chain has TRBV5-4 and TRBJ1-6; TRBD1 aligns across 9 bases. V trimming: 2 bases; J trimming: 4 bases; junction bases outside the gene matches: 16. CDR3 length equals 20 residues. Germline loops: CDR1 SGHNT, CDR2 YYREEE (reference sequence). CDR3 DNA sequence: TGTGCCAGCAGCTTCAGTGTTCCGGGACAGGGTGGGCCATATAATTCACCCCTCCACTTT. Its translation is CASSFSVPGQGGPYNSPLHF.

This clone was counted once. V usage is TRBV9 and J usage is TRBJ2-2; the D gene is possibly TRBD2 (6 bases). Trimming cost V 4 bases and J 7 bases, with 17 bases left between them. The CDR3 length is 15 residues. Germline values: CDR1 SGDLS, CDR2 YYNGEE. The CDR3 DNA follows: TGTGCCAGCAGCATCCGGGACTCCCGAAACGGGGAGCTGTTTTTT. It translates to CASSIRDSRNGELFF.

In regard to this clone: Its ends do not fully match the called genes, so a read error is possible. The chain joins TRBV13 to TRBJ2-7, with 7 positions matching TRBD1. The CDR3 totals 11 residues. The germline CDR1 and CDR2 sequences are PRHDT and FYEKMQ (reference sequence). CDR3 sequence reads: CASSLGPGQTF. The CDR3 DNA reads as TGTGCCAGCAGCTTAGGTCCGGGACAGACCTTC.

As for this clone: It is unclear where the CDR3 begins or ends on the DNA, so no DNA is shown, and the CDR3 is as TCRdb lists it. The V call is TRBV12-2, the J call TRBJ2-3; TRBD1, the table's D call, was not compared with the DNA. TRBV12-2 is an annotated pseudogene. The CDR3 adds up to 15 amino acids, both ends counted. The CDR3 spells CASRFGTGSTDTQYF.

The V call is TRBV9, the J call TRBJ2-7, with 7 positions matching TRBD1. V shed 0 bases, J shed 3 bases, and the junction held 6 bases outside the gene matches. The CDR3 has 15 amino acids. Germline V gene sequence: CDR1 SGDLS, CDR2 YYNGEE. The CDR3 region has the DNA TGTGCCAGCAGCGTAGGGGACAGCCTGATCTACGAGCAGTACTTC. Its translation is CASSVGDSLIYEQYF.

CDR3 DNA: TGTGCCAGCAGCCAAGGGACTGCCTACACCTTC. It yields the protein CASSQGTAYTF. This rearrangement joins TRBV14 to TRBJ1-2; D not resolved. Germline assignment: CDR1 SGHDN and CDR2 FVKESK. V was pared by 1 base and J by 10 bases, with 7 bases between. The CDR3 is made up of 11 amino acids.

This chain uses TRBV27 with TRBJ2-1; TRBD2 aligns across 10 bases. The length of the CDR3 is 15 residues. Germline CDR1 and CDR2: MNHEY and SMNVEV (reference sequence). The J segment lost 2 bases and the V segment lost 5 bases, leaving 3 bases of the junction unmatched. CDR3 protein: CASSISGGAYNEQFF. As DNA, the CDR3 is TGTGCCAGCAGTATCAGCGGGGGGGCCTACAATGAGCAGTTCTTC.

The rearrangement uses TRBV7-6 and TRBJ2-7, with D possibly matching TRBD2 (6 bases). Germline-derived CDR1 and CDR2 are SGHVS and FNYEAQ. The germline V and J ends were trimmed by 5 bases and 3 bases, with 11 bases remaining between them. The CDR3 covers 13 residues. Here the CDR3 reads CASSPSGRYEQYF. Written as DNA, the CDR3 is TGTGCCAGCAGCCCCAGCGGGCGCTACGAGCAGTACTTC.

The chain employs TRBV15 and TRBJ1-6; 8 bases agree with TRBD1. This CDR3 is 15 amino acids long. The V segment lost 4 bases and the J segment 7 bases; nucleotides outside the gene matches: 6. The germline gives CDR1 LNHNV, CDR2 YYDKDF (reference sequence). This CDR3 reads CATSIGQGANSPLHF. CDR3 coding DNA: TGTGCCACCAGCATTGGGCAGGGGGCCAATTCACCCCTCCACTTT.

V is TRBV6-1 and J is TRBJ2-1; TRBD2 matches 7 bases. This CDR3 spans 13 amino acids. Germline V gene lookup returns CDR1 MNHNS and CDR2 SASEGT. In DNA, the CDR3 is TGTGCTGGTAGCGGGTTAGCCTACAATGAGCAGTTCTTC. This encodes CAGSGLAYNEQFF.

The rearrangement joins TRBV6-1 to TRBJ2-7; 9 nucleotides agree with TRBD2. This CDR3 has 15 residues. Germline-derived CDR1 and CDR2 are MNHNS and SASEGT. The trim removed 4 bases at V and 5 bases at J, leaving 9 bases unmatched. This chain's CDR3 is CASSASAGGYDEQYF. CDR3 DNA: TGTGCCAGCAGTGCAAGCGCGGGGGGGTATGACGAGCAGTACTTC.

The V and J genes are TRBV7-2 and TRBJ2-5, with 12 nucleotides matching TRBD2. Unmatched junction bases numbered 5, after V lost 4 bases and J lost 5 bases. The germline CDR1 and CDR2 sequences are SGHTA and FQGNSA. The CDR3 runs to 15 residues. Here the CDR3 DNA reads TGTGCCAGCAGCTCACTAGCGGGGGGCGGGGAGACCCAGTACTTC. This codes for CASSSLAGGGETQYF.

The table lists this clone with a count of one. The CDR3 coding sequence is TGCGCCAGCAGCTTTGGGGACAGGGCTGGAAACACCATATATTTT. It yields the protein CASSFGDRAGNTIYF. J is TRBJ1-3 and V is TRBV5-1; TRBD1 matches at 9 bases. The CDR3 consists of 15 residues. V lost 2 bases, J lost 2 bases, and 2 bases stayed unmatched. The germline CDR1 and CDR2 sequences are SGHRS and YFSETQ.

The chain employs TRBV5-4 and TRBJ1-2; 7 positions match TRBD1. V trimming: 0 bases; J trimming: 8 bases; junction bases outside the gene matches: 4. This CDR3 has 13 residues. Germline V CDR1 and CDR2: SGHNT, YYREEE (reference sequence). CDR3 sequence (DNA): TGTGCCAGCAGCTTGGACAGGGGCCGCGGCTACACCTTC. This translates into CASSLDRGRGYTF.

J is TRBJ2-1 and V is TRBV7-8; 9 nucleotides agree with TRBD2. The CDR3 length is 17 residues. V was clipped by 0 bases and J by 10 bases; unmatched bases: 13. CDR1 SGHVS and CDR2 FQNEAQ come from the germline V gene. Here the CDR3 reads CASSLARISGGKEEQFF. CDR3 DNA: TGTGCCAGCAGCTTAGCGCGGATTAGCGGGGGAAAGGAAGAGCAGTTCTTC.